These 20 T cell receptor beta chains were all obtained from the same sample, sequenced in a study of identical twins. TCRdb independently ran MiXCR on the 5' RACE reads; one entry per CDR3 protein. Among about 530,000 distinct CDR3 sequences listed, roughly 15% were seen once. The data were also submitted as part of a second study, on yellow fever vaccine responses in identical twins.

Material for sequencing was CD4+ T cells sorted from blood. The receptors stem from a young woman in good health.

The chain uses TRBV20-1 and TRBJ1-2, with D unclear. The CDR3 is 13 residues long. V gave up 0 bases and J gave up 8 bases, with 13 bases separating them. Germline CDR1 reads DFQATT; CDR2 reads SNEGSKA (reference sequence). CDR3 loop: CSARDPGSGGYTF. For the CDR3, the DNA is TGCAGTGCTAGAGATCCGGGATCGGGAGGCTACACCTTC.

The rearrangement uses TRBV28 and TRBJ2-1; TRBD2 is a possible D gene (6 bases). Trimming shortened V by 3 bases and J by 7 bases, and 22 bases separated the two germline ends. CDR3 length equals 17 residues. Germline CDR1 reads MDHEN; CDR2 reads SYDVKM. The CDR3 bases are TGTGCCAGCAGTTTCCCCTGGGGGGAGAGGGGCTCTAATGAGCAGTTCTTC. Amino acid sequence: CASSFPWGERGSNEQFF.

The CDR3 region has the DNA TGTGCCAGCAGCTTAGGTCCCAGTGGGGTTAATTCACCCCTCCACTTT. Translated: CASSLGPSGVNSPLHF. This sequence joins TRBV7-6 and TRBJ1-6; D not resolved. Trimming took off 1 base at V and 6 bases at J, with 13 bases between the two ends. The germline gives CDR1 SGHVS, CDR2 FNYEAQ. The CDR3 spans 16 residues.

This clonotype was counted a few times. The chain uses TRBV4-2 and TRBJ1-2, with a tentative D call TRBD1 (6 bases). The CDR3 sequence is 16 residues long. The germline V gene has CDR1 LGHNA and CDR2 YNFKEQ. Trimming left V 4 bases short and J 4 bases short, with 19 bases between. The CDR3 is CASSPTQAGDLYGYTF. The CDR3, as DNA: TGTGCCAGCAGCCCAACTCAGGCAGGGGACCTCTATGGCTACACCTTC.

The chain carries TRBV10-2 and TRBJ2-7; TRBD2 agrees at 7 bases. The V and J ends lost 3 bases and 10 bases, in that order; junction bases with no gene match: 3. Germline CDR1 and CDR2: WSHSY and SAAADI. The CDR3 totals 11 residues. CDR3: CASSEGRGQYV. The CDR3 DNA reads TGCGCCAGCAGTGAAGGGAGGGGACAGTACGTC.

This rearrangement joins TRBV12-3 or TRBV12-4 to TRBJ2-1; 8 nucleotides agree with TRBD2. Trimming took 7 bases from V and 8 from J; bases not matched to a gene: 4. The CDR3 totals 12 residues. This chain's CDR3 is CASTGGGHEQFF. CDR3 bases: TGTGCCAGCACCGGGGGGGGCCATGAGCAGTTCTTC.

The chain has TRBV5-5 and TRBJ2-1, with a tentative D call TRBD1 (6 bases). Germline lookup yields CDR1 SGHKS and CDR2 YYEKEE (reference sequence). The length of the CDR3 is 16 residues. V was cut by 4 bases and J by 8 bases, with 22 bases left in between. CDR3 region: CASSIRDNLPGDEQFF. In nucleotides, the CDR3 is TGTGCCAGCAGCATCCGGGACAACCTCCCTGGGGATGAGCAGTTCTTC. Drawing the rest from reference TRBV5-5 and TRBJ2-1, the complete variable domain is DAGVTQSPTHLIKTRGQQVTLRCSPISGHKSVSWYQQVLGQGPQFIFQYYEKEERGRGNFPDRFSARQFPNYSSELNVNALLLGDSALYLCASSIRDNLPGDEQFFGPGTRLTVL.

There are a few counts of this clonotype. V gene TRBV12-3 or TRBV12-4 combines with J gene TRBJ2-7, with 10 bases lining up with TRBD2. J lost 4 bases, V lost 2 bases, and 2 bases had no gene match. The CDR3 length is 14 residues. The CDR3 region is CASSLSSGGYEQYF. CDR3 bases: TGTGCCAGCAGTTTATCTAGCGGGGGTTACGAGCAGTACTTC.

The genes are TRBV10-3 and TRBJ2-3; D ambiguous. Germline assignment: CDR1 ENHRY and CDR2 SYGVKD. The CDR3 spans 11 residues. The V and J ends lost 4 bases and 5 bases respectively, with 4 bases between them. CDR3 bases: TGTGCCATCAGTGTTATAGATACGCAGTATTTT. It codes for CAISVIDTQYF.

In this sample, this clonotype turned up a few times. As DNA, the CDR3 is TGTGCCAGCAGCCCTGACTTGAATGAGCAGTTCTTC. Protein product: CASSPDLNEQFF. V is TRBV5-6 and J is TRBJ2-1; D ambiguous. The germline V gene encodes CDR1 SGHDT and CDR2 YYEEEE. V was cut by 4 bases and J by 7 bases, with 9 bases left in between. This CDR3 comprises 12 residues.

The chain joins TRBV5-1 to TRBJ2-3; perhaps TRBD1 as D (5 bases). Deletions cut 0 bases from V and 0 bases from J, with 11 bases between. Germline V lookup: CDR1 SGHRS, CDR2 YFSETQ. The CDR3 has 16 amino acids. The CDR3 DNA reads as TGCGCCAGCAGCTTGGGTCAGGACACTAGCACAGATACGCAGTATTTT. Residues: CASSLGQDTSTDTQYF.

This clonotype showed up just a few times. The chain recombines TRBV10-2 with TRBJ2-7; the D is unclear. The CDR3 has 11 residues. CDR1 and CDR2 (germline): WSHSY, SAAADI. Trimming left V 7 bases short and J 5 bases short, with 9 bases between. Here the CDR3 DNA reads TGCGCCAGCACAGAGACGGACGAGCAGTACTTC. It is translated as CASTETDEQYF.

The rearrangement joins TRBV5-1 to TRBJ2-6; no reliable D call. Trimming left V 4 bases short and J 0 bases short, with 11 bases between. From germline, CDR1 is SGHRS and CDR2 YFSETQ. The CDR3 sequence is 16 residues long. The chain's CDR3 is CASSVALSSGANVLTF. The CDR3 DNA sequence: TGCGCCAGCAGCGTAGCCCTGAGCTCTGGGGCCAACGTCCTGACTTTC.

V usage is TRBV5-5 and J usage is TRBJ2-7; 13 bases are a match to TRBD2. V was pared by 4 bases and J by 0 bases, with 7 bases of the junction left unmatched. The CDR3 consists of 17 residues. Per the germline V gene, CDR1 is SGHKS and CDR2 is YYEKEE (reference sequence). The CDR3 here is CASSRQGLAGSSYEQYV. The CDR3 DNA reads TGTGCCAGCAGCCGGCAGGGACTAGCGGGAAGCTCCTACGAGCAGTACGTC.

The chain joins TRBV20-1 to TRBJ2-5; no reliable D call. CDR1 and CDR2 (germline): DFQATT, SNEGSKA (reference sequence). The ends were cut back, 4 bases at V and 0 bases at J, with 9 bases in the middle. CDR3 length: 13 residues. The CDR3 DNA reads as TGCAGTGCTACGGAGACAAACCAAGAGACCCAGTACTTC. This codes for CSATETNQETQYF.

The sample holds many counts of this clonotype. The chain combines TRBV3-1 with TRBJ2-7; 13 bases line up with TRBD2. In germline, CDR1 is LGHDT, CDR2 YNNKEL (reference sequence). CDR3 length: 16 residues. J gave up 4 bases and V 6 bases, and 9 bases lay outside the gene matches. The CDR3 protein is CASSRTSGSMRYEQYF. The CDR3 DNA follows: TGTGCCAGCAGTCGGACTAGCGGGAGTATGAGGTACGAGCAGTACTTC.

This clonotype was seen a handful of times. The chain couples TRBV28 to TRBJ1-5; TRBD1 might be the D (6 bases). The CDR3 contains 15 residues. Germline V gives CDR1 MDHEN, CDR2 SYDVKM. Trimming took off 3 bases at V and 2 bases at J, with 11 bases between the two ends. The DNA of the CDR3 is TGTGCCAGCAGTTTGGGGGCGGCAGGCAATCAGCCCCAGCATTTT. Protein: CASSLGAAGNQPQHF.

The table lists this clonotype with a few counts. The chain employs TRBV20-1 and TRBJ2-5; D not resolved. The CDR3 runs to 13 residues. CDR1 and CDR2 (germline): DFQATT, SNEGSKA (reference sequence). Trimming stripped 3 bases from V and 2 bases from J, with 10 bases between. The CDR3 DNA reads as TGCAGTGCTAGCCATTTCCCTCAAGAGACCCAGTACTTC. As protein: CSASHFPQETQYF.

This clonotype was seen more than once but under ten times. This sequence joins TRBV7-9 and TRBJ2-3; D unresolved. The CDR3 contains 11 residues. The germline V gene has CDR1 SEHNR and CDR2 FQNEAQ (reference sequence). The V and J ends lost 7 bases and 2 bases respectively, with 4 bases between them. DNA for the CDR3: TGTGCCAGCACCTTCACAGATACGCAGTATTTT. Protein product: CASTFTDTQYF.

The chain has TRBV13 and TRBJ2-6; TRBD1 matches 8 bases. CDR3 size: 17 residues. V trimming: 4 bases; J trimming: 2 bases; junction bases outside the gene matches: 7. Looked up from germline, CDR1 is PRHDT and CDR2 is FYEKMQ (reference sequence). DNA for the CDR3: TGTGCCAGCAGCTACAAGGTGACAGGGGCTGGGGCCAACGTCCTGACTTTC. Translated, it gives CASSYKVTGAGANVLTF.